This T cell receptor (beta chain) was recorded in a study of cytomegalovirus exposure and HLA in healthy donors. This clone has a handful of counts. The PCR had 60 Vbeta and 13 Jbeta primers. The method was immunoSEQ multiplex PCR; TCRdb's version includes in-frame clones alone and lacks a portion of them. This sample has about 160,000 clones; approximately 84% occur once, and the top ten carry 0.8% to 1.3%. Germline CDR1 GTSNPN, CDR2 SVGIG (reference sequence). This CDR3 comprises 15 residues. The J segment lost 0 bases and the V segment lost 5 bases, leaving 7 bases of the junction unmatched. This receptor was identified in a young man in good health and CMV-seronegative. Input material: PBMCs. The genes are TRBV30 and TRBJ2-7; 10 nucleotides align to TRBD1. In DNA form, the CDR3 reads TGTGCCTGGTCCTTCGGGACAGGGGTCTCCTACGAGCAGTACTTC. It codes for CAWSFGTGVSYEQYF.